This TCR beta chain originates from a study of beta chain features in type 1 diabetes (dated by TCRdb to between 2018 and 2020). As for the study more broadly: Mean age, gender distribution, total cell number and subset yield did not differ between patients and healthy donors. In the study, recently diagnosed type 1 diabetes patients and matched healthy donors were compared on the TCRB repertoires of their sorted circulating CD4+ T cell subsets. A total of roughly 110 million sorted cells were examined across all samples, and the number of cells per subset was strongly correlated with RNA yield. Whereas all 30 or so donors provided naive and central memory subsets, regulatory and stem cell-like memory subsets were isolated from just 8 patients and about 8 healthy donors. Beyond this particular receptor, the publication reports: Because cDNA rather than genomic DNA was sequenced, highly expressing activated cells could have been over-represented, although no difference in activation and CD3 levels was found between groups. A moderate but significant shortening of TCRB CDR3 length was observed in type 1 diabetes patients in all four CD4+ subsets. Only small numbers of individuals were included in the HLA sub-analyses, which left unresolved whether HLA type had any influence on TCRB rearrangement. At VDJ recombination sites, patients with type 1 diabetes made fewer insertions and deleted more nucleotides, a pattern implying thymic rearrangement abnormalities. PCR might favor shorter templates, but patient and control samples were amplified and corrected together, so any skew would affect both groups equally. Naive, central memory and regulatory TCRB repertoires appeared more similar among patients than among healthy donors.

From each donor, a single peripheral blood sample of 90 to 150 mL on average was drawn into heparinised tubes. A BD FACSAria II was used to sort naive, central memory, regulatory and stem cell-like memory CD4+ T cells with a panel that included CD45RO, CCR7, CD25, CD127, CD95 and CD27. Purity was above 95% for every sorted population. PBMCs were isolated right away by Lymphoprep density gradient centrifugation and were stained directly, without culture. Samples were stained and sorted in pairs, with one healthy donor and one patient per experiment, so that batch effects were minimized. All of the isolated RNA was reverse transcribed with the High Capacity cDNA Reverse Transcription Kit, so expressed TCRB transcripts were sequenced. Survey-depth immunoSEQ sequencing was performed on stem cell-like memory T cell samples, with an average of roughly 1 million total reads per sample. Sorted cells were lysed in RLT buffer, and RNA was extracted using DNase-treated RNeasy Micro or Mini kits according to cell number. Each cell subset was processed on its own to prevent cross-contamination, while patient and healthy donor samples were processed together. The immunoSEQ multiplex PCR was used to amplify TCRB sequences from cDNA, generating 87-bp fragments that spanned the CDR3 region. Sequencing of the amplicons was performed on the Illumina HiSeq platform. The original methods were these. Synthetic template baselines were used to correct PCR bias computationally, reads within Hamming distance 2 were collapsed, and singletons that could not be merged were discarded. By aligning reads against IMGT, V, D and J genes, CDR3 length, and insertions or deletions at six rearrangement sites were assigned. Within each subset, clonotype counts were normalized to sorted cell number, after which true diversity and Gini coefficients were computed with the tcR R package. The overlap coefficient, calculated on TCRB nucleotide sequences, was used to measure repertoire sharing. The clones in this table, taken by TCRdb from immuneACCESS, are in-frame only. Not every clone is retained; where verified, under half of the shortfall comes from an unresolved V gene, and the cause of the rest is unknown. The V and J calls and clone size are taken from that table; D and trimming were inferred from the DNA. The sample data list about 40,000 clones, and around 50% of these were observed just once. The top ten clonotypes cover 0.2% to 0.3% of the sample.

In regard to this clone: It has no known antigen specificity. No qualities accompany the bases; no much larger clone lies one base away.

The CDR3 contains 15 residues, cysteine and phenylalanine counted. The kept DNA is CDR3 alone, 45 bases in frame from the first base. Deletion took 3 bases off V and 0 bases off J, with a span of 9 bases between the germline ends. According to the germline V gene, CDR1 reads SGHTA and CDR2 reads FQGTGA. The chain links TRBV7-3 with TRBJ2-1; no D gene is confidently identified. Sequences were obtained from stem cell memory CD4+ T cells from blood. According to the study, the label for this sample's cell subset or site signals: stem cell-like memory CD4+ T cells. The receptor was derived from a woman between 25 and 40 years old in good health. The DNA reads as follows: TGTGCCAGCAGCTTTCGCTCCAGCTCCTACAATGAGCAGTTCTTC. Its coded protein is CASSFRSSSYNEQFF.